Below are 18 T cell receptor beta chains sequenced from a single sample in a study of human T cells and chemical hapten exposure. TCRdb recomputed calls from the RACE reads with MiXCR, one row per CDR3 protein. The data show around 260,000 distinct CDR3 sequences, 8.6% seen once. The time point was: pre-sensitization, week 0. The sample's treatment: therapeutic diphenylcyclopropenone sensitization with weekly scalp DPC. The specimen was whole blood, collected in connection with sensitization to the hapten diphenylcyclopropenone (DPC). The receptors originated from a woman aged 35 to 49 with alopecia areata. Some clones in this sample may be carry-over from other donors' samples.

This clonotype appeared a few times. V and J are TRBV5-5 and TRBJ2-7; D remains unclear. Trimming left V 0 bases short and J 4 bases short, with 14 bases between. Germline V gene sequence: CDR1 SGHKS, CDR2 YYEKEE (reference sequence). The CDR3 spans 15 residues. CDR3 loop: CASSLALTSRYEQYF. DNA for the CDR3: TGTGCCAGCAGCTTGGCCCTGACCAGTCGGTACGAGCAGTACTTC.

CDR3 DNA sequence: TGCGCCAGCAGCCAAGATCCGGGACTTTCTGGCGAGCAGTACTTC. Translation: CASSQDPGLSGEQYF. The gene calls are TRBV4-1 and TRBJ2-7; tentatively, D is TRBD2 (6 bases). V shed 0 bases and J shed 6 bases, with 15 bases lying between them. CDR1 is MGHRA, CDR2 YSYEKL, per germline. This CDR3 has 15 residues.

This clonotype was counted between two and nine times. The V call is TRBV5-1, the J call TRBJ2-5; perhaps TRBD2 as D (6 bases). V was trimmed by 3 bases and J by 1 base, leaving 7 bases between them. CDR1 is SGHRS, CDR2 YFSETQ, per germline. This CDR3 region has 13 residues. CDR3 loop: CASSWDFQETQYF. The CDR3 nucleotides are TGCGCCAGCAGCTGGGACTTCCAAGAGACCCAGTACTTC.

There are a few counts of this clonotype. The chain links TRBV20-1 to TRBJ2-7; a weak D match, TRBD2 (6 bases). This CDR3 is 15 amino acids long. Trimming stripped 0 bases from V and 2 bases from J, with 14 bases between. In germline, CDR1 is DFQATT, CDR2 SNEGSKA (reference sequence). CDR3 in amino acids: CSARDGGRATYEQYF. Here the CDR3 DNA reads TGCAGTGCTAGAGATGGAGGGAGAGCTACCTACGAGCAGTACTTC.

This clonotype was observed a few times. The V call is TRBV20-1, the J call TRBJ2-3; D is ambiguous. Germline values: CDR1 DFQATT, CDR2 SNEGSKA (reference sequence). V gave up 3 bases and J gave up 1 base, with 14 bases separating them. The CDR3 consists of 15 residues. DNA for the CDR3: TGCAGTGCTAGGGCGTCTACTATCCGCACAGATACGCAGTATTTT. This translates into CSARASTIRTDTQYF.

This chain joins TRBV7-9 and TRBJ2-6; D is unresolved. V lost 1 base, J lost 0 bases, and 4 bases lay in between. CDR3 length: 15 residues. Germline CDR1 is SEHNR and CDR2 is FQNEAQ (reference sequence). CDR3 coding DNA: TGTGCCAGCAGCTTAGTAACCTCTGGGGCCAACGTCCTGACTTTC. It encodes CASSLVTSGANVLTF.

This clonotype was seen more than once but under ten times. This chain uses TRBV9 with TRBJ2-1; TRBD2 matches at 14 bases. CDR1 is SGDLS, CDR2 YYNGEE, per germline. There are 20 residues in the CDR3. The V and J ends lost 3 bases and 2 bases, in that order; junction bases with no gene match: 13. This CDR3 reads CASSGPPGTSGSNTYNEQFF. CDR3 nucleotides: TGTGCCAGCAGCGGACCCCCCGGGACTAGCGGGAGCAACACCTACAATGAGCAGTTCTTC. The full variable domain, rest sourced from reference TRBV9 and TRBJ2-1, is DSGVTQTPKHLITATGQRVTLRCSPRSGDLSVYWYQQSLDQGLQFLIQYYNGEERAKGNILERFSAQQFPDLHSELNLSSLELGDSALYFCASSGPPGTSGSNTYNEQFFGPGTRLTVL.

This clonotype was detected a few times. The CDR3 region is CASKNRRAGIETQYF. CDR3 bases: TGTGCCAGCAAGAACCGGCGAGCGGGAATAGAGACCCAGTACTTC. The chain carries TRBV6-2 or TRBV6-3 and TRBJ2-5; TRBD2 matches at 7 bases. Germline CDR1 reads MNHEY; CDR2 reads SVGEGT. The ends lost 7 bases at V and 4 bases at J; junction bases unmatched: 12. This CDR3 region has 15 residues.

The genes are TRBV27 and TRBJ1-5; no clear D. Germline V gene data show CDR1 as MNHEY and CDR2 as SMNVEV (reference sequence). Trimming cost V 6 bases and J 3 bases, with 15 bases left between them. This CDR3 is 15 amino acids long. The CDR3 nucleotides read TGTGCCAGCAGAACCCTGGGCGGTAACAATCAGCCCCAGCATTTT. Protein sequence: CASRTLGGNNQPQHF.

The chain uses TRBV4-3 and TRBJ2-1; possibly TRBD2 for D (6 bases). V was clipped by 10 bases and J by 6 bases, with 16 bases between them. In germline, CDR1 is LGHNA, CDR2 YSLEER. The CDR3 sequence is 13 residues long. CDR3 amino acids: CATGAGLGNEQFF. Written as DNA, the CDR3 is TGCGCCACCGGGGCGGGACTTGGCAATGAGCAGTTCTTC.

The CDR3 DNA sequence: TGTGCCAGCAGTTTGCGCAGGGGGGATTCACCCCTCCACTTT. Translating it yields CASSLRRGDSPLHF. V usage is TRBV6-6 and J usage is TRBJ1-6; 7 nucleotides match TRBD1. CDR3 size: 14 residues. Germline CDR1 MNHNY, CDR2 SVGAGI (reference sequence). Losses at the gene ends were 4 bases for V and 8 bases for J; bases not matched to a gene: 5.

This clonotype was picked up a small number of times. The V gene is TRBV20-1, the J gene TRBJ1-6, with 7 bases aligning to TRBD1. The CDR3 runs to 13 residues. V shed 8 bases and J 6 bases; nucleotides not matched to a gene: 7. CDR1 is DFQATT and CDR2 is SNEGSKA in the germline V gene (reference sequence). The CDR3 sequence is CSQGGTANSPLHF. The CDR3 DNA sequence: TGCAGTCAGGGGGGCACGGCTAATTCACCCCTCCACTTT.

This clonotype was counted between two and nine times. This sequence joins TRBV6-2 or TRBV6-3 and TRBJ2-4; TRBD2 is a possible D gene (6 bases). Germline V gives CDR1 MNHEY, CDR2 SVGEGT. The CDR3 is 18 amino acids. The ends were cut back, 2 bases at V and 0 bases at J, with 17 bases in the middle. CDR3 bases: TGTGCCAGCAGTTACAACGCGAGGCGGGGCTTAGCCAAAAACATTCAGTACTTC. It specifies CASSYNARRGLAKNIQYF.

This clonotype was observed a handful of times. The CDR3 DNA reads as TGCGCCAGCAGCTTGGAGGGGCGGGGAAACACTGAAGCTTTCTTT. Protein product: CASSLEGRGNTEAFF. The chain has TRBV5-1 and TRBJ1-1; maybe TRBD1 (5 bases). Trimming removed 0 bases from V and 2 bases from J, with 11 bases in between. Looked up from germline, CDR1 is SGHRS and CDR2 is YFSETQ. The CDR3 consists of 15 residues.

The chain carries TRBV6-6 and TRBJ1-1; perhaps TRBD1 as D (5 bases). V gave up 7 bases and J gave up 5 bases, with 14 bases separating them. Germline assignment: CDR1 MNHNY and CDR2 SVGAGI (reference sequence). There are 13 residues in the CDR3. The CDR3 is CASTPDSVTEAFF. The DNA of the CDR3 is TGTGCCAGCACCCCAGACAGTGTTACTGAAGCTTTCTTT.

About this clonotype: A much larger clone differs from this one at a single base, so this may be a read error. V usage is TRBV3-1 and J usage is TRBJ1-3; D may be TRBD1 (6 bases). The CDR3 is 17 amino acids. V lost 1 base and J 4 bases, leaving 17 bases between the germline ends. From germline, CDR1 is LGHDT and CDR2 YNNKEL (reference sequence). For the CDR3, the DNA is TGTGCCAGCAGCCAAGGACCGGTACAGGGATCCGGAAACACCATATATTTT. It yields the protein CASSQGPVQGSGNTIYF.

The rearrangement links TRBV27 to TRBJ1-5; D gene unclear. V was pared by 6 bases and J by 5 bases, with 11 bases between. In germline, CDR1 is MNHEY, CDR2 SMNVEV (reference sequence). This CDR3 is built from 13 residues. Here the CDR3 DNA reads TGTGCCAGCAGCAAAAAAAGGGATCAGCCCCAGCATTTT. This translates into CASSKKRDQPQHF.

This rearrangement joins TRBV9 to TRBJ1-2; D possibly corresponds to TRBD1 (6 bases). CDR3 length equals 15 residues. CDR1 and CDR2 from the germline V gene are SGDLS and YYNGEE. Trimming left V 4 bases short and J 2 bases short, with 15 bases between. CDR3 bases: TGTGCCAGCAGCATTTTCCGGGACACGAACTATGGCTACACCTTC. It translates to CASSIFRDTNYGYTF.